Listed here are 19 T cell receptor beta chains from one sample, sequenced in a study of T cells expressing NK-cell markers. Following a re-call of the 5' RACE reads, TCRdb has one entry per CDR3 protein and lacks DNA. The table lists more than 120,000 distinct CDR3 sequences. The specimen sequenced was blood T cells: a sorted CD56 or NKG2C T cell subset, CD4+ or CD8+ T cells, or bulk PBMC T cells (not recorded which). The source of these receptors is a man between 18 and 35 years old in good health.

The chain links TRBV6-1 to TRBJ2-2; TCRdb outputs TRBD1, but without DNA this stays unchecked. Germline V gene lookup returns CDR1 MNHNS and CDR2 SASEGT. The CDR3 loop spans 15 amino acids. The CDR3 loop reads CASTRSTGSTGELFF.

The CDR3 here is CASSFGPGGSYGYTF. The V call is TRBV12-3 or TRBV12-4, the J call TRBJ1-2; TCRdb lists TRBD1, though no DNA is available to test this call. The CDR3 runs 15 residues.

This clonotype is identified as medium-sized from frequency. The V gene is TRBV7-9, the J gene TRBJ2-2; as DNA is missing, the TRBD2 call by TCRdb cannot be tested. The CDR3 consists of 16 residues. The germline V gene encodes CDR1 SEHNR and CDR2 FQNEAQ (reference sequence). CDR3 residues: CASRPPGLAGWRELFF.

The V call is TRBV29-1, the J call TRBJ2-2; without DNA, the TCRdb call of TRBD1 cannot be checked. The CDR3 contains 13 residues. Per the germline V gene, CDR1 is SQVTM and CDR2 is ANQGSEA. This chain's CDR3 is CSVVVRGTGELFF.

The chain uses TRBV4-2 and TRBJ2-2; the TCRdb call, TRBD1, lacks DNA for checking. The CDR3 has 13 residues. Germline assignment: CDR1 LGHNA and CDR2 YNFKEQ. CDR3 sequence reads: CATAGENTGELFF.

The gene calls are TRBV28 and TRBJ2-3; TCRdb lists TRBD1, though no DNA is available to test this call. This CDR3 comprises 18 residues. Germline CDR1 is MDHEN and CDR2 is SYDVKM. CDR3 sequence reads: CASSFVRGAGSPSDTQYF.

The V gene is TRBV14, the J gene TRBJ2-5; the D call from TCRdb, TRBD2, cannot be confirmed without DNA. The CDR3 is 16 amino acids. Germline loops: CDR1 SGHDN, CDR2 FVKESK. Here the CDR3 reads CASSQGASGYRETQYF.

The chain employs TRBV27 and TRBJ2-5; TCRdb indicates TRBD1, and absent DNA this call remains unverified. Germline CDR1 and CDR2: MNHEY and SMNVEV (reference sequence). CDR3 length: 15 amino acids. The CDR3 is CASSKRTGGQETQYF.

The chain is built from TRBV29-1 and TRBJ2-2; as DNA is missing, the TRBD1 call by TCRdb cannot be tested. CDR3 size: 13 residues. CDR1 is SQVTM and CDR2 is ANQGSEA in the germline V gene. This chain's CDR3 is CSVERTVPGELFF.

The chain couples TRBV12-3 or TRBV12-4 to TRBJ1-4. The CDR3 is 14 residues long. CDR3 amino acids: CASSLHGPDEKLFF.

J is TRBJ2-5 and V is TRBV4-1; TCRdb's assignment of TRBD1 cannot be checked, as there is no DNA. The CDR3 extends over 14 amino acids. Germline V gene sequence: CDR1 MGHRA, CDR2 YSYEKL. The CDR3: CASSQDIRGETQYF.

The V gene is TRBV29-1, the J gene TRBJ2-3; with no DNA, the TCRdb D assignment of TRBD1 cannot be verified. The CDR3 length is 16 residues. Germline CDR1 is SQVTM and CDR2 is ANQGSEA. CDR3 loop: CSVEDGTGALPDTQYF.

The chain uses TRBV12-3 or TRBV12-4 and TRBJ1-2; there is no DNA to check the TCRdb D call of TRBD1. The CDR3 spans 14 residues. The CDR3 sequence: CASSFRGGGYGYTF.

This chain links TRBV24-1 with TRBJ1-2; the TCRdb D gene call, TRBD1, has no DNA to confirm it. Germline CDR1 reads KGHDR; CDR2 reads SFDVKD. The CDR3 contains 14 residues. CDR3 loop: CATSDPGQIDGYTF.

The V call is TRBV7-6, the J call TRBJ2-3. Per the germline V gene, CDR1 is SGHVS and CDR2 is FNYEAQ. The CDR3 length is 14 residues. The CDR3 sequence: CASSSRGKSDTQYF.

The chain couples TRBV5-1 to TRBJ2-1; TCRdb's D call, TRBD2, is unchecked because there is no DNA. The germline V gene has CDR1 SGHRS and CDR2 YFSETQ. The CDR3 is 16 amino acids. The CDR3 region is CASSLSSLASGNEQFF.

The chain links TRBV6-2 or TRBV6-3 to TRBJ2-1. Germline V gene sequence: CDR1 MNHEY, CDR2 SVGEGT. CDR3 length: 12 residues. CDR3 residues: CASSYSNNEQFF.

V usage is TRBV7-9 and J usage is TRBJ2-5. CDR1 is SEHNR, CDR2 FQNEAQ, per germline (reference sequence). The CDR3 loop spans 13 amino acids. The CDR3 region is CASSWGTQETQYF.

V usage is TRBV2 and J usage is TRBJ1-6. Germline CDR1 reads SNHLY; CDR2 reads FYNNEI. The CDR3 has 14 amino acids. CDR3 residues: CASSEPYYNSPLHF.